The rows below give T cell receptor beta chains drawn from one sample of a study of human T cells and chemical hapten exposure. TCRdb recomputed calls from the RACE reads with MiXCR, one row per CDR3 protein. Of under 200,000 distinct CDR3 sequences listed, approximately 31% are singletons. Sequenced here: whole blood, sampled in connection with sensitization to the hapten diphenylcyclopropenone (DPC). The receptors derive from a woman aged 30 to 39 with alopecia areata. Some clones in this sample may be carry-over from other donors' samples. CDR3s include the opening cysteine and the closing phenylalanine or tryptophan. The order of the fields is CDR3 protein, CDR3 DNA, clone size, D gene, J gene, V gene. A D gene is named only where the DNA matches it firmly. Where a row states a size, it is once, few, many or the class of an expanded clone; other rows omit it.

CSVPGQGYNEQFF	TGCAGCGTACCGGGACAGGGATACAATGAGCAGTTCTTC	few	TRBD1	TRBJ2-1	TRBV29-1
CASNILADAGELFF	TGTGCCAGCAATATACTAGCGGACGCCGGGGAGCTGTTTTTT	few	TRBD2	TRBJ2-2	TRBV2
CASSLGSAVAEAFF	TGTGCCAGCAGCTTGGGCAGCGCCGTGGCTGAAGCTTTCTTT	NA	NA	TRBJ1-1	TRBV11-1
CASSYLTGTSSTDTQYF	TGTGCCAGCAGCTACCTTACCGGGACTAGTAGCACAGATACGCAGTATTTT	NA	TRBD2	TRBJ2-3	TRBV11-1
CAWSDSGANVLTF	TGTGCCTGGAGTGACTCTGGGGCCAACGTCCTGACTTTC	NA	NA	TRBJ2-6	TRBV30
CAGSGQGLNTEAFF	TGTGCCGGCAGCGGACAGGGGCTGAACACTGAAGCTTTCTTT	NA	TRBD1	TRBJ1-1	TRBV11-1
CASSQERTIRTQPQHF	TGTGCCAGCAGCCAAGAAAGGACAATCCGGACTCAGCCCCAGCATTTT	few	NA	TRBJ1-5	TRBV7-8
CASSLVGDSIDEQFF	TGTGCCAGCAGCTTAGTTGGGGACTCTATAGATGAGCAGTTCTTC	NA	NA	TRBJ2-1	TRBV11-2
CASSLDQGKGSPLHF	TGTGCCAGCAGCTTAGATCAGGGAAAGGGTTCACCCCTCCACTTT	NA	NA	TRBJ1-6	TRBV7-2
CAIRIDSVNYGYTF	TGTGCCATCAGAATAGACAGCGTCAACTATGGCTACACCTTC	NA	NA	TRBJ1-2	TRBV10-3
CASKIQGSNTEAFF	TGTGCCAGCAAAATACAGGGATCTAACACTGAAGCTTTCTTT	NA	NA	TRBJ1-1	TRBV12-3/TRBV12-4
CASRGQGRTYEQYF	TGTGCCAGCAGGGGACAGGGTCGCACCTACGAGCAGTACTTC	few	TRBD1	TRBJ2-7	TRBV6-5
CASSSGRNTEAFF	TGTGCCAGCAGTTCAGGGCGGAACACTGAAGCTTTCTTT	few	NA	TRBJ1-1	TRBV2
CASSRQGDEKLFF	TGCGCCAGCAGCCGACAGGGTGATGAAAAACTGTTTTTT	few	TRBD1	TRBJ1-4	TRBV5-1
CASSSGTGGINEQFF	TGCGCCAGCAGCTCAGGGACAGGGGGCATCAATGAGCAGTTCTTC	NA	TRBD1	TRBJ2-1	TRBV5-1
CASSRSPDRGNTGELFF	TGTGCCAGCAGCCGATCCCCCGACAGGGGGAACACCGGGGAGCTGTTTTTT	NA	TRBD1	TRBJ2-2	TRBV4-2
CASSFGPNSYEQYF	TGTGCCAGCAGCTTCGGACCGAACTCCTACGAGCAGTACTTC	NA	NA	TRBJ2-7	TRBV7-9
CASTWTDSGNTIYF	TGTGCCAGCACCTGGACAGACTCTGGAAACACCATATATTTT	few	NA	TRBJ1-3	TRBV7-9
CSVGQGGNQPQHF	TGCAGCGTAGGCCAGGGAGGCAATCAGCCCCAGCATTTT	few	NA	TRBJ1-5	TRBV29-1
CSVEGFGEQFF	TGCAGCGTTGAGGGGTTTGGGGAGCAGTTCTTC	few	NA	TRBJ2-1	TRBV29-1
CSAREAGRLLEYF	TGCAGTGCTAGAGAGGCAGGCCGCCTACTGGAGTACTTC	NA	NA	TRBJ2-7	TRBV20-1
CASSPRQGTGWGYTF	TGTGCCAGCAGCCCACGACAGGGGACCGGATGGGGCTACACCTTC	NA	TRBD1	TRBJ1-2	TRBV9
CSAQLTGANVLTF	TGCAGCGCTCAATTAACTGGGGCCAACGTCCTGACTTTC	NA	NA	TRBJ2-6	TRBV29-1
CASTGYGGGSPLHF	TGTGCCAGCACTGGATACGGGGGTGGTTCACCCCTCCACTTT	few	NA	TRBJ1-6	TRBV18
CSVGPQGYYEQYF	TGCAGCGTTGGACCGCAAGGTTACTACGAGCAGTACTTC	few	NA	TRBJ2-7	TRBV29-1
CSVVVGIFF	TGCAGCGTTGTAGTCGGAATTTTCTTC	once	NA	TRBJ2-4	TRBV29-1
CASSFTASGRSYNEQFF	TGTGCCAGCAGCTTCACGGCTAGCGGGCGCTCCTACAATGAGCAGTTCTTC	NA	TRBD2	TRBJ2-1	TRBV7-2